Below, 27 T cell receptor beta chains from the same sample are listed, as sequenced in a study of cytomegalovirus exposure and HLA in healthy donors. Data came from immunoSEQ multiplex PCR; TCRdb stores just in-frame clones and leaves some out. The table has around 70,000 clones, around 94% seen once. The sequenced sample was PBMCs. These receptors came from a woman aged 18 to 35 in good health and CMV-seropositive.

The J gene is TRBJ2-5, the V gene TRBV27; 8 bases line up with TRBD2. The germline V gene encodes CDR1 MNHEY and CDR2 SMNVEV (reference sequence). The CDR3 totals 16 residues. With 5 bases clipped from V and 7 bases from J, the junction kept 15 bases outside the gene matches. Here the CDR3 DNA reads TGTGCCAGCAGTGGAATAGCGGGGCCCGATCGTTGGACCCAGTACTTC. This gives the protein CASSGIAGPDRWTQYF.

The CDR3, as DNA: TGTGCCTGGAGGAGGGGGGGACAGGGGTTCGACACCTTC. Translating it yields CAWRRGGQGFDTF. V and J are TRBV30 and TRBJ1-2; 10 nucleotides line up with TRBD1. V lost 3 bases, J lost 12 bases, and 10 bases stayed unmatched. Germline CDR1 and CDR2: GTSNPN and SVGIG (reference sequence). The CDR3 runs 13 residues. Combining the CDR3 with reference TRBV30 and TRBJ1-2 gives the whole variable domain SQTIHQWPATLVQPVGSPLSLECTVEGTSNPNLYWYRQAAGRGLQLLFYSVGIGQISSEVPQNLSASRPQDRQFILSSKKLLLSDSGFYLCAWRRGGQGFDTFGSGTRLTVV.

The rearrangement uses TRBV2 and TRBJ1-5; a possible D gene is TRBD1 (5 bases). CDR1 is SNHLY, CDR2 FYNNEI, per germline. The CDR3 covers 12 residues. CDR3 in amino acids: CASGGGIKPQHF. CDR3 nucleotide sequence: TGTGCTTCCGGCGGGGGGATTAAGCCCCAGCATTTT.

This chain uses TRBV30 with TRBJ1-1; 7 nucleotides align to TRBD1. Germline V gene data show CDR1 as GTSNPN and CDR2 as SVGIG (reference sequence). There are 17 residues in the CDR3. V shed 2 bases, J shed 5 bases, and the junction held 17 bases outside the gene matches. The DNA for the CDR3 is TGTGCCTGGAGTTCAACACAGGGGCTGGTATCGTGGACTGAAGCTTTCTTT. This codes for CAWSSTQGLVSWTEAFF. The variable domain in full, completed from reference TRBV30 and TRBJ1-1, reads SQTIHQWPATLVQPVGSPLSLECTVEGTSNPNLYWYRQAAGRGLQLLFYSVGIGQISSEVPQNLSASRPQDRQFILSSKKLLLSDSGFYLCAWSSTQGLVSWTEAFFGQGTRLTVV.

Only one count was recorded for this clone. The V call is TRBV15, the J call TRBJ1-2, with 9 nucleotides matching TRBD1. CDR3 size: 15 residues. The trim removed 0 bases at V and 6 bases at J, leaving 5 bases unmatched. The germline V gene encodes CDR1 LNHNV and CDR2 YYDKDF (reference sequence). The CDR3 coding sequence is TGTGCCACCAGCAGAGAATACAGGGGGCATGATGGCTACACCTTC. It specifies CATSREYRGHDGYTF.

V usage is TRBV4-1 and J usage is TRBJ1-1; D call uncertain. The germline CDR1 and CDR2 sequences are MGHRA and YSYEKL. Trimming pared 0 bases from V and 8 bases from J, leaving 13 bases between. The CDR3 has 14 residues. The CDR3 spells CASSQDRMRLEAFF. CDR3 DNA sequence: TGCGCCAGCAGCCAAGATCGGATGAGGCTAGAAGCTTTCTTT.

V is TRBV4-1 and J is TRBJ2-3, with 7 bases aligning to TRBD1. The CDR3 is 15 amino acids. V lost 1 base to trimming and J lost 3 bases; unmatched junction nucleotides: 4. The germline gives CDR1 MGHRA, CDR2 YSYEKL. The CDR3 bases are TGCGCCAGCAGCCAAGGACAGGGCAAGACAGATACGCAGTATTTT. Translation gives CASSQGQGKTDTQYF.

This clone has just a few counts. The rearrangement uses TRBV11-2 and TRBJ1-6; no reliable D call. V gave up 5 bases and J gave up 0 bases, with 8 bases separating them. This CDR3 is 15 amino acids long. Germline V gene sequence: CDR1 SGHAT, CDR2 FQNNGV. CDR3 amino acids: CASSPRSSYNSPLHF. Here the CDR3 DNA reads TGTGCCAGCAGCCCCAGAAGCTCCTATAATTCACCCCTCCACTTT.

The chain has TRBV29-1 and TRBJ2-3; no clear D gene. Trimming stripped 7 bases from V and 0 bases from J, with 17 bases between. The length of the CDR3 is 15 residues. Germline lookup yields CDR1 SQVTM and CDR2 ANQGSEA. CDR3 loop: CSALSDFSSTDTQYF. As DNA, the CDR3 is TGCAGCGCTCTATCCGACTTTTCTAGCACAGATACGCAGTATTTT.

This rearrangement joins TRBV27 to TRBJ1-1; 11 bases map to TRBD1. Trimming at V came to 3 bases and at J to 4 bases, leaving 7 bases not matched to a gene. The germline V gene has CDR1 MNHEY and CDR2 SMNVEV (reference sequence). The CDR3 sequence is 16 residues long. CDR3 nucleotides: TGTGCCAGCAGTTTCTGGACAGGGGGCTCGATCACTGAAGCTTTCTTT. Its translation is CASSFWTGGSITEAFF.

This clone was seen more than once but under ten times. The genes are TRBV19 and TRBJ1-1; D is unclear. Between the trimmed V and J ends, which lost 7 bases and 2 bases, there was a span of 14 bases. This CDR3 has 14 amino acids. Looked up from germline, CDR1 is LNHDA and CDR2 is SQIVND (reference sequence). The CDR3 loop reads CASIQDTANTEAFF. CDR3 in DNA: TGTGCCAGTATTCAAGACACCGCCAACACTGAAGCTTTCTTT.

Of note for this clone: The CDR3 ends on some other residue instead of the conserved phenylalanine or tryptophan, so this is likely a read error. It is unclear where the CDR3 begins or ends on the DNA, so no DNA is shown, and the CDR3 is as TCRdb lists it. The chain combines TRBV6-1 with TRBJ1-2; the tabulated D call, TRBD1, remains unverified against the DNA. The germline CDR1 and CDR2 sequences are MNHNS and SASEGT. Inclusive of both ends, the CDR3 amounts to 10 amino acids. The CDR3 sequence: CASSNGAAGI.

The chain is built from TRBV28 and TRBJ2-2; D ambiguous. CDR1 and CDR2 from the germline V gene are MDHEN and SYDVKM. V dropped 3 bases and J dropped 3 bases, with 8 bases sitting between them. The CDR3 spans 14 residues. CDR3 DNA: TGTGCCAGCAGTTTCTCTCGTGACACCGGGGAGCTGTTTTTT. Amino acids: CASSFSRDTGELFF.

The chain is built from TRBV19 and TRBJ2-1, with 7 bases matching TRBD1. CDR1 is LNHDA and CDR2 is SQIVND in the germline V gene (reference sequence). The CDR3 contains 13 residues. V shed 4 bases and J 6 bases; nucleotides not matched to a gene: 3. CDR3 bases: TGTGCCAGTAGTAGGGGACAGTCCAATGAGCAGTTCTTC. This sequence encodes CASSRGQSNEQFF.

Notes on this clone: The junction departs from the called germline gene at one end, perhaps through a read error. V is TRBV2 and J is TRBJ2-7, with a tentative D call TRBD2 (6 bases). The CDR3 has 11 residues. CDR1 and CDR2 (germline): SNHLY, FYNNEI. Written as DNA, the CDR3 is TGTGCCAGCAGATTGGACTACGGGCAGTACTTC. Its protein product is CASRLDYGQYF.

The genes are TRBV2 and TRBJ1-1, with 7 nucleotides matching TRBD1. Germline V gives CDR1 SNHLY, CDR2 FYNNEI. The CDR3 runs to 15 residues. Trimming removed 3 bases from V and 1 base from J; junction bases left unmatched: 5. This chain's CDR3 is CASSESGTANTEAFF. The CDR3 DNA reads TGTGCCAGCAGTGAGTCCGGGACAGCGAACACTGAAGCTTTCTTT.

This chain links TRBV6-6 with TRBJ1-1; 9 nucleotides line up with TRBD1. Germline CDR1 is MNHNY and CDR2 is SVGAGI (reference sequence). The junction had 1 base not matched to a gene; V was cut back by 4 bases and J by 1 base. This CDR3 is built from 14 residues. Here the CDR3 reads CASSLQGANTEAFF. CDR3 bases: TGTGCCAGCAGTTTACAGGGGGCGAACACTGAAGCTTTCTTT.

The chain has TRBV5-6 and TRBJ2-4; 8 nucleotides match TRBD2. The CDR3 sequence is 14 residues long. With V trimmed by 0 bases and J by 15 bases, 11 bases remained unmatched. Germline CDR1 SGHDT, CDR2 YYEEEE. CDR3 region: CASSLASSGRGSYF. CDR3 coding DNA: TGTGCCAGCAGCTTGGCGTCTAGCGGGCGTGGGTCGTACTTC.

The chain joins TRBV7-6 to TRBJ2-7, with 7 positions matching TRBD1. Germline CDR1 and CDR2: SGHVS and FNYEAQ. V trimming: 6 bases; J trimming: 3 bases; junction bases outside the gene matches: 11. The CDR3 length is 15 residues. The CDR3 DNA reads as TGTGCCAGCAGGCGTATAGCAGGGGGTATCTACGAGCAGTACTTC. Amino acids: CASRRIAGGIYEQYF.

The V call is TRBV30, the J call TRBJ1-1, with D perhaps matching TRBD1 (5 bases). The CDR3 loop spans 13 amino acids. V gave up 5 bases and J gave up 2 bases, with 12 bases separating them. Per the germline V gene, CDR1 is GTSNPN and CDR2 is SVGIG (reference sequence). The chain's CDR3 is CAWSLGGNTEAFF. DNA for the CDR3: TGTGCCTGGTCCCTCGGGGGAAACACTGAAGCTTTCTTT.

This chain joins TRBV4-1 and TRBJ2-7; TRBD2 aligns across 7 bases. V dropped 3 bases and J dropped 2; count of bases not matched to a gene: 4. The CDR3 runs 14 residues. CDR1 MGHRA and CDR2 YSYEKL come from the germline V gene. The CDR3 sequence: CASSQGLRPYEQYF. CDR3 bases: TGCGCCAGCAGCCAGGGACTAAGACCCTACGAGCAGTACTTC.

This clone was seen a single time. The chain carries TRBV5-1 and TRBJ2-3; 7 nucleotides agree with TRBD2. This CDR3 is 16 amino acids long. V lost 1 base and J lost 2; bases outside the gene matches: 7. Per germline, CDR1 SGHRS and CDR2 YFSETQ. The DNA for the CDR3 is TGCGCCAGCAGCTTGAGATTCGGGGGGATCACAGATACGCAGTATTTT. It specifies CASSLRFGGITDTQYF.

This chain joins TRBV15 and TRBJ2-2, with TRBD2 matching 10 bases. Germline CDR1 and CDR2: LNHNV and YYDKDF (reference sequence). The J segment lost 4 bases and the V segment lost 1 base, leaving 6 bases of the junction unmatched. The CDR3 contains 17 residues. CDR3 loop: CATSRVLAGFVTGELFF. CDR3 DNA: TGTGCCACCAGCAGAGTACTAGCGGGGTTTGTCACCGGGGAGCTGTTTTTT.

Concerning this clone itself: An end of the junction does not agree with germline; a read error may underlie this. The rearrangement links TRBV20-1 to TRBJ2-3, with TRBD2 as a possible D gene (6 bases). The CDR3 contains 10 residues. Germline V gives CDR1 DFQATT, CDR2 SNEGSKA (reference sequence). The CDR3 DNA is TGTAGCGGCCACACAGATACGCAGTATTTT. This encodes CSGHTDTQYF.

The rearrangement joins TRBV7-3 to TRBJ2-1; 10 bases are shared with TRBD2. The CDR3 is 18 amino acids. CDR1 is SGHTA and CDR2 is FQGTGA in the germline V gene. Trimming cost V 0 bases and J 1 base; bases outside gene matches: 6. Here the CDR3 DNA reads TGTGCCAGCAGCTTAACCCGGACTAGCGGAGGTTCCTACAATGAGCAGTTCTTC. Its translation is CASSLTRTSGGSYNEQFF.

J is TRBJ2-7 and V is TRBV5-4, with TRBD2 as a possible D gene (5 bases). Germline lookup yields CDR1 SGHNT and CDR2 YYREEE (reference sequence). V was cut by 4 bases and J by 1 base, with 12 bases left in between. The CDR3 has 14 amino acids. This chain's CDR3 is CASSPEVGSYEQYF. The CDR3 region has the DNA TGTGCCAGCAGCCCGGAGGTGGGGTCCTACGAGCAGTACTTC.

This rearrangement joins TRBV30 to TRBJ2-3, with 11 nucleotides matching TRBD2. This CDR3 is 18 amino acids long. V was clipped by 3 bases and J by 4 bases; unmatched bases: 15. Germline CDR1 reads GTSNPN; CDR2 reads SVGIG (reference sequence). The DNA for the CDR3 is TGTGCCTGGAGGGGGGCTAGCGGGAGGCGATTCAGGGCAGATACGCAGTATTTT. Translation gives CAWRGASGRRFRADTQYF.